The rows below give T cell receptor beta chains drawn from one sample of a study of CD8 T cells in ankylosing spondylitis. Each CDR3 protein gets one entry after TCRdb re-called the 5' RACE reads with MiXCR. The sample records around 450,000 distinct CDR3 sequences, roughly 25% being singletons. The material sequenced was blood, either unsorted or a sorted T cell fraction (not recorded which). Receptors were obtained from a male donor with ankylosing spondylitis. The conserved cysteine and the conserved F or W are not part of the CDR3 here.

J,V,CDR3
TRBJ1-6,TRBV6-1,ASSAKPYNSPLH
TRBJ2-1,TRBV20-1,SAASFGSYNEQF
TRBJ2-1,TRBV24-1,ATSDLDSHSYNEQF
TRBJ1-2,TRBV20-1,SAGDREGYT
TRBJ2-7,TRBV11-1,ASSSGTSGTVFSYEQY
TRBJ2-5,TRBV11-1,ASSRWINTGTGVRETQY
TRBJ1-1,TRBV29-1,SVEKGAEAF
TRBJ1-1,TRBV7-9,ASSSRADTEAF
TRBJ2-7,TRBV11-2,ASTLSGFPNEQY
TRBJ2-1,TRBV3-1,ASSQESSGTSGYNEQF
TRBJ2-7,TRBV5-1,ASSWRGGGAGILYEQY
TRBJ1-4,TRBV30,AWSPTGGDNEKLF
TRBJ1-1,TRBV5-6,ASSLASGAEAF
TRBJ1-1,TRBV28,ATENPANTEAF
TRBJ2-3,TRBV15,ATSRGSKSTDTQY
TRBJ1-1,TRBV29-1,STRAGWGMNTEAF
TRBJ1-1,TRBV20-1,SARETGTGRTEAF
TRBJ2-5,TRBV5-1,ASSFRTSGRTFRETQY
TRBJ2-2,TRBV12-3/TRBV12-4,ASNLGGGELF
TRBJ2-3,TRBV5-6,ASSPAGTPISVSQY
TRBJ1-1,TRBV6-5,ASSYSGRENTEAF
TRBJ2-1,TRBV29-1,SHLVGDPYNEQF
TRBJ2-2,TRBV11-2,ASGGSGANTGELF
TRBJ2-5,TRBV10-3,ASRDTRETQY